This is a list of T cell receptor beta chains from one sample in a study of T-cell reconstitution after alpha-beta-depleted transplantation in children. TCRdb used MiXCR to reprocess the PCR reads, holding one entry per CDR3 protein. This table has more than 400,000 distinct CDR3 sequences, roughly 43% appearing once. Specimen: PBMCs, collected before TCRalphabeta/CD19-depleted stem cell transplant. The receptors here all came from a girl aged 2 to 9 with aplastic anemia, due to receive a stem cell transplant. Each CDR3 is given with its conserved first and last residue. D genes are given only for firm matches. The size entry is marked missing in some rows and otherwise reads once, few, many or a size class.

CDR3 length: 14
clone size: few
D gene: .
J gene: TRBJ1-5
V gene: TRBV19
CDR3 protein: CASARGQYNQPQHF
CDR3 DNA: TGTGCCAGTGCCCGAGGACAGTACAATCAGCCCCAGCATTTT

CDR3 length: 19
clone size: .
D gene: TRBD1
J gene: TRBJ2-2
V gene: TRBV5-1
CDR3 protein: CASSLLGGWYESMTGELFF
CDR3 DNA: TGCGCCAGCAGCTTATTAGGGGGCTGGTACGAGTCGATGACCGGGGAGCTGTTTTTT

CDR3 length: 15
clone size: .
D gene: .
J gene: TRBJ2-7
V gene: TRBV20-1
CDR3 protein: CSARTPAFLGYEQYF
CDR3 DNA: TGCAGTGCTAGAACTCCGGCTTTCCTGGGGTACGAGCAGTACTTC

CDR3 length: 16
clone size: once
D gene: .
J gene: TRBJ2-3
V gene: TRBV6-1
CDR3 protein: CASSTPRTSSTDTQYF
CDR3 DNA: TGTGCCAGCAGTACCCCAAGGACATCAAGCACAGATACGCAGTATTTT

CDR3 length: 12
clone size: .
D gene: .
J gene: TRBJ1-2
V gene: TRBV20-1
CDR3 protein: CSARDPEGGYTF
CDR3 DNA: TGCAGTGCTAGAGATCCCGAGGGTGGCTACACCTTC

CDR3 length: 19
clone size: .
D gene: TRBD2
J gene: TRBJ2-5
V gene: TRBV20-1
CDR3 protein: CSARDAGGPRTADQETQYF
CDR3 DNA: TGCAGTGCTAGAGATGCGGGGGGGCCTAGGACGGCGGACCAAGAGACCCAGTACTTC

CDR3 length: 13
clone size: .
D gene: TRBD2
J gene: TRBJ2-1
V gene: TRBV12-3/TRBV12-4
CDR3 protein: CAISTSAYNEQFF
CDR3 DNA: TGTGCCATCTCGACTAGCGCGTACAATGAGCAGTTCTTC

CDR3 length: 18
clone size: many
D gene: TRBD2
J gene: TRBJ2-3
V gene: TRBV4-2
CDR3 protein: CASSQAFSAGGGADTQYF
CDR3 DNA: TGTGCCAGCAGCCAAGCTTTCTCTGCGGGAGGAGGTGCAGATACGCAGTATTTT

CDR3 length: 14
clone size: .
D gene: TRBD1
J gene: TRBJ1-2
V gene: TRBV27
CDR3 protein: CASSETGTGNGYPF
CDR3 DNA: TGTGCCAGCAGTGAGACTGGGACAGGGAATGGCTACCCCTTC

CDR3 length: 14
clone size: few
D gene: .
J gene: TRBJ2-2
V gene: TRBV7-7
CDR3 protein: CASSLNANTGELFF
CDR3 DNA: TGTGCTAGCAGCTTAAATGCCAACACCGGGGAGCTGTTTTTT

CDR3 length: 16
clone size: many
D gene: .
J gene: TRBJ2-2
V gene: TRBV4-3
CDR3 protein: CASSQLQGGHTGELFF
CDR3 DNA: TGCGCCAGCAGCCAACTACAGGGTGGACACACCGGGGAGCTGTTTTTT

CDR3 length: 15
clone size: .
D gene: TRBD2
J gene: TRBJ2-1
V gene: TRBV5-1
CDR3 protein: CASSLVPGGSNEQFF
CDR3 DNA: TGCGCCAGCAGCTTGGTTCCGGGGGGGTCCAATGAGCAGTTCTTC

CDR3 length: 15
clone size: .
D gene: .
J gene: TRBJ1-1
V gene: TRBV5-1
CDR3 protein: CASAPRADLNTEAFF
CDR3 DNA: TGCGCCAGCGCCCCTCGGGCCGATTTGAACACTGAAGCTTTCTTT

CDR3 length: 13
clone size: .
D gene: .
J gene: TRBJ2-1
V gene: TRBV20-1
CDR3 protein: CSAGDDSYNEQFF
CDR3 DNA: TGCAGTGCTGGTGATGACAGCTACAATGAGCAGTTCTTC

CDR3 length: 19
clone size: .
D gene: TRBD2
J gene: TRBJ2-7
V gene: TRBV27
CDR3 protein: CASSPLAVRLAGPNYEQYF
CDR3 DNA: TGTGCCAGCAGCCCGTTGGCCGTACGACTAGCGGGCCCAAACTACGAGCAGTACTTC

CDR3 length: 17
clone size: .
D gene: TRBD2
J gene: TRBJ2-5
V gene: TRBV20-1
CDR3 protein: CSASVASGREYGETQYF
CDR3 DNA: TGCAGTGCTAGTGTTGCTAGCGGGAGAGAGTATGGAGAGACCCAGTACTTC